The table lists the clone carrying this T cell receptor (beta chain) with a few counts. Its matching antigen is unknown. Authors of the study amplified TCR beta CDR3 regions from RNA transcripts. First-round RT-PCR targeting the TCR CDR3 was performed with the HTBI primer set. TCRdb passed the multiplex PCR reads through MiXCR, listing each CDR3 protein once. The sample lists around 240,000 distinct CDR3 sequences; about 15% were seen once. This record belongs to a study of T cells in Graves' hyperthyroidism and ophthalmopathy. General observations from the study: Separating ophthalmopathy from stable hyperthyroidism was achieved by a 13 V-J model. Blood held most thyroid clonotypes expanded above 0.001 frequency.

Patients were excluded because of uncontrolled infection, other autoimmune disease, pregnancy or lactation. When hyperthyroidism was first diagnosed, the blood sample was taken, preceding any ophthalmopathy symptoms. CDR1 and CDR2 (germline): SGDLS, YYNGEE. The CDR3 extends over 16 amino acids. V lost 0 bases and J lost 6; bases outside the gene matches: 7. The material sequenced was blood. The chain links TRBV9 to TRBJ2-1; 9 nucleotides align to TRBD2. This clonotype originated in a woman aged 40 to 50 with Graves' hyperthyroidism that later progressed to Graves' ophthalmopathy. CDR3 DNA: TGTGCCAGCAGCGTAGGGGGCGGGAGGGCTAGCAATGAGCAGTTCTTC. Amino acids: CASSVGGGRASNEQFF. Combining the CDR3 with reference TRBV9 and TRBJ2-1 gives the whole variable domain DSGVTQTPKHLITATGQRVTLRCSPRSGDLSVYWYQQSLDQGLQFLIQYYNGEERAKGNILERFSAQQFPDLHSELNLSSLELGDSALYFCASSVGGGRASNEQFFGPGTRLTVL.